These 26 T cell receptor beta chains came from one sample sequenced in a study of radiotherapy plus CTLA-4 blockade in lung cancer. The data were produced by immunoSEQ multiplex PCR, yet TCRdb's version contains in-frame clones alone and is incomplete. Of some 110,000 clones detected, about four fifths appear once; the ten largest clones hold approximately 5.5%. Sequencing used peripheral blood, obtained from a patient treated with radiotherapy plus ipilimumab. These receptors came from a human donor with non-small cell lung cancer who had a partial response to radiotherapy plus ipilimumab.

V gene TRBV5-1 combines with J gene TRBJ1-1; no reliable D call. In germline, CDR1 is SGHRS, CDR2 YFSETQ. The CDR3 spans 16 residues. Trimming stripped 0 bases from V and 1 base from J, with 13 bases between. CDR3 loop: CASSLDLGVANTEAFF. As DNA, the CDR3 is TGCGCCAGCAGCTTGGATCTAGGTGTCGCGAACACTGAAGCTTTCTTT.

The chain recombines TRBV7-9 with TRBJ2-7, with D possibly matching TRBD2 (7 bases). The CDR3 is made up of 14 amino acids. Between the trimmed V and J ends, which lost 5 bases and 2 bases, there was a span of 13 bases. Looked up from germline, CDR1 is SEHNR and CDR2 is FQNEAQ (reference sequence). This CDR3 reads CASSPGGHTYEQYV. CDR3 nucleotides: TGTGCCAGCAGCCCCGGGGGGCACACCTACGAGCAGTACGTC.

This rearrangement joins TRBV18 to TRBJ2-2; 7 bases agree with TRBD1. Germline V gene data show CDR1 as KGHSH and CDR2 as LQKENI. This CDR3 spans 14 amino acids. J lost 1 base, V lost 7 bases, and 3 bases had no gene match. As DNA, the CDR3 is TGTGCCAGCTTCGGGACAGTGAACACCGGGGAGCTGTTTTTT. Protein: CASFGTVNTGELFF.

In regard to this clone: Different DNA sequences within this sample yield the same CDR3. V usage is TRBV5-1 and J usage is TRBJ2-3, with TRBD1 identical over 9 bases. Germline V gives CDR1 SGHRS, CDR2 YFSETQ. With 4 bases clipped from V and 4 bases from J, the junction kept 7 bases outside the gene matches. The CDR3 spans 15 residues. CDR3 nucleotide sequence: TGCGCCAGCAGCCCCGGGACAGGGCAAGCAGATACGCAGTATTTT. Translation: CASSPGTGQADTQYF.

The chain carries TRBV5-6 and TRBJ2-1; D is perhaps TRBD2 (5 bases). The germline gives CDR1 SGHDT, CDR2 YYEEEE. This CDR3 contains 14 residues. V lost 9 bases and J lost 4, with 17 bases in between. CDR3 DNA sequence: TGTGCCACCACGTCCCGGTCGGGATACAATGAGCAGTTCTTC. Amino acids: CATTSRSGYNEQFF.

V and J are TRBV5-1 and TRBJ2-1, with TRBD1 matching 7 bases. Trimming cost V 4 bases and J 1 base; bases outside gene matches: 5. The CDR3 has 15 residues. Germline assignment: CDR1 SGHRS and CDR2 YFSETQ. The CDR3 loop reads CASSPGQVSYNEQFF. The CDR3 coding sequence is TGCGCCAGCAGCCCAGGACAGGTTTCCTACAATGAGCAGTTCTTC. The entire variable domain, with the rest obtained from reference TRBV5-1 and TRBJ2-1, is as follows: KAGVTQTPRYLIKTRGQQVTLSCSPISGHRSVSWYQQTPGQGLQFLFEYFSETQRNKGNFPGRFSGRQFSNSRSEMNVSTLELGDSALYLCASSPGQVSYNEQFFGPGTRLTVL.

The gene calls are TRBV5-4 and TRBJ2-1, with 15 nucleotides matching TRBD2. Trimming cost V 3 bases and J 9 bases; bases outside gene matches: 1. Germline CDR1 and CDR2: SGHNT and YYREEE (reference sequence). This CDR3 contains 14 residues. The CDR3 is CASSWGLAGGEQFF. The CDR3 DNA follows: TGTGCCAGCAGCTGGGGACTAGCGGGAGGTGAGCAGTTCTTC.

CDR3 sequence: CASSLRTGELFF. The CDR3, as DNA: TGTGCCAGCAGCTTACGCACCGGGGAGCTGTTTTTT. The chain is built from TRBV7-2 and TRBJ2-2; D call uncertain. The germline V gene has CDR1 SGHTA and CDR2 FQGNSA. The CDR3 has 12 amino acids. V dropped 2 bases and J dropped 4 bases, with 2 bases sitting between them.

The gene calls are TRBV28 and TRBJ2-7; 9 bases are a match to TRBD2. The length of the CDR3 is 16 residues. The V gene's germline CDR1 is MDHEN and CDR2 SYDVKM. The V gene end was trimmed by 4 bases and the J gene end by 4 bases; junction bases not matched to a gene: 11. The CDR3 region has the DNA TGTGCCAGCAGTTCCATAGCGGGAGTTCGAATGTACGAGCAGTACTTC. It yields the protein CASSSIAGVRMYEQYF.

The chain is built from TRBV11-3 and TRBJ2-3; D is undetermined. Trimming cost V 1 base and J 0 bases, with 5 bases left between them. The CDR3 loop spans 14 amino acids. CDR1 is SGHNT, CDR2 YENEEA, per germline. The CDR3 nucleotides read TGTGCCAGCAGCTTAGGCGTTAGCACAGATACGCAGTATTTT. Translation gives CASSLGVSTDTQYF.

The chain combines TRBV5-5 with TRBJ2-7, with 10 positions matching TRBD1. The CDR3 length is 13 residues. The germline gives CDR1 SGHKS, CDR2 YYEKEE (reference sequence). V lost 7 bases, J lost 3 bases, and 4 bases stayed unmatched. CDR3 sequence (DNA): TGTGCCAGCGGGGGACAGGGGTACTACGAGCAGTACTTC. This encodes CASGGQGYYEQYF.

The V gene is TRBV30, the J gene TRBJ1-2; TRBD1 agrees at 8 bases. CDR1 GTSNPN and CDR2 SVGIG come from the germline V gene (reference sequence). V lost 5 bases, J lost 5 bases, and 10 bases stayed unmatched. The CDR3 is made up of 14 amino acids. The chain's CDR3 is CAWAGQDLLYGYTF. In DNA form, the CDR3 reads TGTGCCTGGGCGGGACAGGACCTTTTATATGGCTACACCTTC.

V gene TRBV28 combines with J gene TRBJ1-1, with 10 bases lining up with TRBD1. The CDR3 has 15 amino acids. Germline V gene lookup returns CDR1 MDHEN and CDR2 SYDVKM. The trim removed 5 bases at V and 4 bases at J, leaving 7 bases unmatched. CDR3 loop: CASSHRDRGPTEAFF. CDR3 DNA: TGTGCCAGCAGTCACCGGGACAGGGGCCCCACTGAAGCTTTCTTT. Full variable domain (missing parts from reference TRBV28 and TRBJ1-1): DVKVTQSSRYLVKRTGEKVFLECVQDMDHENMFWYRQDPGLGLRLIYFSYDVKMKEKGDIPEGYSVSREKKERFSLILESASTNQTSMYLCASSHRDRGPTEAFFGQGTRLTVV.

V usage is TRBV5-6 and J usage is TRBJ2-7, with a possible D match to TRBD1 (8 bases). The germline V gene encodes CDR1 SGHDT and CDR2 YYEEEE. This CDR3 region has 15 residues. Trimming removed 4 bases at V and 4 bases at J, with 18 bases between. The CDR3: CASSAFTGGEYEQYV. The CDR3 DNA follows: TGTGCCAGCAGCGCCTTCACAGGGGGGGAATACGAGCAGTACGTC.

The chain uses TRBV7-2 and TRBJ1-2; 9 bases fit TRBD1. The CDR3 is made up of 15 amino acids. V trimming: 3 bases; J trimming: 7 bases; junction bases outside the gene matches: 9. Germline V gene lookup returns CDR1 SGHTA and CDR2 FQGNSA. Here the CDR3 reads CASSFNPGTGFGYTF. The CDR3 bases are TGTGCCAGCAGCTTCAACCCCGGGACAGGGTTTGGCTACACCTTC.

This chain uses TRBV7-9 with TRBJ1-5; TRBD1 matches 7 bases. This CDR3 is built from 15 residues. With 1 base clipped from V and 3 bases from J, the junction kept 3 bases outside the gene matches. Germline CDR1 is SEHNR and CDR2 is FQNEAQ (reference sequence). CDR3 nucleotides: TGTGCCAGCAGCTTAGGACAGGGAAACAATCAGCCCCAGCATTTT. Translation: CASSLGQGNNQPQHF.

This clone appeared once. The rearrangement links TRBV7-9 to TRBJ1-2; no clear D. Germline V CDR1 and CDR2: SEHNR, FQNEAQ (reference sequence). The V end lost 2 bases, the J end lost 3 bases, and 7 bases lay between the germline ends. CDR3 size: 13 residues. CDR3 protein: CASSLTVDYGYTF. The DNA for the CDR3 is TGTGCCAGCAGCTTAACAGTCGACTATGGCTACACCTTC.

The chain combines TRBV4-2 with TRBJ2-5, with D tentatively TRBD2 (5 bases). Germline CDR1 LGHNA, CDR2 YNFKEQ. Between the trimmed V and J ends, which lost 1 base and 3 bases, there was a span of 12 bases. The CDR3 runs to 15 residues. Here the CDR3 DNA reads TGTGCCAGCAGCCAAGTCTTGGCGGGTGAAGAGACCCAGTACTTC. Its translation: CASSQVLAGEETQYF.

This clone has a single count. The genes are TRBV29-1 and TRBJ1-5, with 7 bases that match TRBD1. CDR1 SQVTM and CDR2 ANQGSEA come from the germline V gene. CDR3 size: 19 residues. V dropped 1 base and J dropped 0; count of bases not matched to a gene: 15. The CDR3 sequence is CSVEGSRTGLPNSNQPQHF. The CDR3 DNA sequence: TGCAGCGTTGAAGGAAGTAGGACAGGACTTCCTAATAGCAATCAGCCCCAGCATTTT.

The V gene is TRBV9, the J gene TRBJ1-1; 7 bases match TRBD1. The CDR3 totals 17 residues. Germline V lookup: CDR1 SGDLS, CDR2 YYNGEE. J lost 5 bases, V lost 4 bases, and 17 bases had no gene match. For the CDR3, the DNA is TGTGCCAGCAGCCCCCGCCCGACAGGGAAGATACGGACTGAAGCTTTCTTT. It encodes CASSPRPTGKIRTEAFF.

This sequence joins TRBV28 and TRBJ1-1, with D tentatively TRBD1 (6 bases). The CDR3 runs to 14 residues. V was cut by 5 bases and J by 1 base, with 11 bases left in between. Germline V gives CDR1 MDHEN, CDR2 SYDVKM. The CDR3 here is CASSNSDRNTEAFF. CDR3 nucleotides: TGTGCCAGCAGTAACTCGGACAGGAACACTGAAGCTTTCTTT. Full variable domain (remainder filled in from reference TRBV28 and TRBJ1-1): DVKVTQSSRYLVKRTGEKVFLECVQDMDHENMFWYRQDPGLGLRLIYFSYDVKMKEKGDIPEGYSVSREKKERFSLILESASTNQTSMYLCASSNSDRNTEAFFGQGTRLTVV.

The chain joins TRBV4-1 to TRBJ2-2, with TRBD2 as a possible D gene (5 bases). The germline V gene encodes CDR1 MGHRA and CDR2 YSYEKL. V lost 0 bases, J lost 5 bases, and 16 bases lay in between. CDR3 length equals 17 residues. Written as DNA, the CDR3 is TGCGCCAGCAGCCAAGAGTCGCGGGCGGATGGGACCGGGGAGCTGTTTTTT. Translated, it gives CASSQESRADGTGELFF.

The V gene is TRBV7-2, the J gene TRBJ1-3; D is possibly TRBD1 (6 bases). V lost 4 bases and J 3 bases, leaving 13 bases between the germline ends. The CDR3 runs to 15 residues. The V gene's germline CDR1 is SGHTA and CDR2 FQGNSA. The CDR3, as DNA: TGTGCCAGCAGCTCCCAGGGGCTTGGTGGAAACACCATATATTTT. This codes for CASSSQGLGGNTIYF.

This clone appeared a few times. This chain links TRBV4-3 with TRBJ1-2; D remains unclear. Between the trimmed V and J ends, which lost 0 bases and 1 base, there was a span of 12 bases. The CDR3 sequence is 16 residues long. Germline V gene data show CDR1 as LGHNA and CDR2 as YSLEER. The DNA of the CDR3 is TGCGCCAGCAGCCAAGATCTAGCTCCGCTTAACTATGGCTACACCTTC. It translates to CASSQDLAPLNYGYTF.

Here the CDR3 reads CASSQDFRSGANVLTF. In nucleotides, the CDR3 is TGTGCCAGTAGTCAGGACTTCCGCTCTGGGGCCAACGTCCTGACTTTC. The chain is built from TRBV19 and TRBJ2-6; D possibly corresponds to TRBD2 (5 bases). V shed 5 bases and J shed 0 bases, with 11 bases lying between them. The CDR3 loop spans 16 amino acids. Germline CDR1 and CDR2: LNHDA and SQIVND (reference sequence).

There are a few counts of this clone. The V and J genes are TRBV4-3 and TRBJ1-1; 7 bases line up with TRBD1. Germline trimming cut 3 bases from V and 3 bases from J; bases unmatched to any gene: 1. The CDR3 consists of 13 residues. Per germline, CDR1 LGHNA and CDR2 YSLEER. This CDR3 reads CASSQQGDTEAFF. The DNA of the CDR3 is TGCGCCAGCAGCCAGCAGGGGGACACTGAAGCTTTCTTT.